This T cell receptor (beta chain) was sequenced during a study of response to subunit inactivated influenza vaccine. Each CDR3 protein is one row after TCRdb ran MiXCR on the RT-PCR reads. The repertoire holds about 570,000 distinct CDR3 sequences, with over 9% as singletons. This clonotype was observed a handful of times. The V gene's germline CDR1 is MGHRA and CDR2 YSYEKL. The length of the CDR3 is 16 residues. Trimming removed 0 bases at V and 0 bases at J, with 11 bases between. A further study also used this sample, focusing on T cells expressing NK-cell markers. As that study records: With UMIs, 5'RACE template switching was used to make TCR beta cDNA. Eight donors were sequenced, seven testing HCMV-seropositive and one testing seronegative. One observes that, in a handful of donors, these clonotypes were also the leading ones within the CD3+CD56-NKG2C+ fraction. Whether expanded NKG2C+ T cell clones were HCMV specific stayed uncertain.

The input for sequencing was PBMCs from blood, taken on the day of vaccination. This chain joins TRBV4-1 and TRBJ1-1; no definite D call. The sequence derives from a man aged 50 or older who received an inactivated influenza vaccine. CDR3 nucleotide sequence: TGCGCCAGCAGCCAAGATTTGCGGTACATGAACACTGAAGCTTTCTTT. The encoded protein is CASSQDLRYMNTEAFF.